The present T cell receptor (beta chain) was sequenced within a study of T-cell memory formation after mild COVID-19. Broader study findings: Contracting CD8+ clones were enriched in EMRA, CD4+ mainly in CM and EM. Balance between CD4 and CD8 was seen in clones contracting day 15 to 85, and a CD4+ lean was seen in later expanders.

This CDR3 is 17 amino acids long. The V end was cut by 5 bases, the J end by 0 bases, with 17 bases between. Germline lookup yields CDR1 LNHNV and CDR2 YYDKDF (reference sequence). Each CDR3 protein gets one entry after TCRdb re-called the 5' RACE reads with MiXCR. Of roughly 200,000 distinct CDR3 sequences in the sample, about 18% are singletons; the top ten hold 2% to 3%. This clonotype has just a few counts. Its antigen is still unknown. What was sequenced was PBMCs or a T cell subset sorted from them (not recorded which). The chain is built from TRBV15 and TRBJ2-4; D gene uncertain. This clonotype was sampled from an adult woman who had mild COVID-19 (a few samples of this study predate the infection). Cell type and time point are not known. CDR3 bases: TGTGCCACCAGCTCCCTAGGGAAAGCTCTAGCCAAAAACATTCAGTACTTC. This sequence encodes CATSSLGKALAKNIQYF.